This T cell receptor beta chain came from a study of technical replicates of blood from a few donors. Libraries were prepared by immunoSEQ multiplex PCR; TCRdb keeps only in-frame clonotypes and omits some of them. The table records around 76,000 clones, almost 99% of them present only once. V shed 4 bases and J shed 4 bases, with 9 bases lying between them. The CDR3 loop spans 13 amino acids. CDR1 is ENHRY and CDR2 is SYGVKD in the germline V gene. The chain combines TRBV10-3 with TRBJ2-3, with D possibly TRBD2 on 5 matching bases. The sample consisted of T cells isolated from PBMCs. The receptor was derived from a human donor in good health. This CDR3 reads CAISGGEADTQYF. CDR3 DNA: TGTGCCATCAGTGGGGGAGAGGCAGATACGCAGTATTTT.